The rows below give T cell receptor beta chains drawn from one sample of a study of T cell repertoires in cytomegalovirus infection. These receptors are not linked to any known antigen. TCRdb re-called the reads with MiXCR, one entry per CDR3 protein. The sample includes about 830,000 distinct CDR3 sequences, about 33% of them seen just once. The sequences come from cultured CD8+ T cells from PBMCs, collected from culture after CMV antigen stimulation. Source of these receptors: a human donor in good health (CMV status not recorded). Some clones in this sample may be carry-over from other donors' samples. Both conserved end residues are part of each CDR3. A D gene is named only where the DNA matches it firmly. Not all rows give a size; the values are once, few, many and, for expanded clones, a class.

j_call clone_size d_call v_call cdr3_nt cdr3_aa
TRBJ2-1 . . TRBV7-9 TGTGCCAGCAGCTCCTCTAGAGTGGGGGAGCAGTTCTTC CASSSSRVGEQFF
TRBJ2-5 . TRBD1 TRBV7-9 TGTGCCAGCAGCTTACCCCCGACAGGGGTGGAAGAGACCCAGTACTTC CASSLPPTGVEETQYF
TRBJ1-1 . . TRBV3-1 TGTGCCAGCAGCCAACTCCCGCGACGGGCGGACACTGAAGCTTTCTTT CASSQLPRRADTEAFF
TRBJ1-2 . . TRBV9 TGTGCCAGCTTTGCGGGTAACTATGGCTACACCTTC CASFAGNYGYTF
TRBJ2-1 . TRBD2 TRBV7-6 TGTGCCAGCAGCTTTCAGACTAGCCGTTCCAATGAGCAGTTCTTC CASSFQTSRSNEQFF
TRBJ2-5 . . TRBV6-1 TGTGCCAGCAGTGAAAAAGCCAACCAAGAGACCCAGTACTTC CASSEKANQETQYF
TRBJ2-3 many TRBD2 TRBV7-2 TGTGCCAGCAGCTTAGTTATATTCCGGGGGGGCCCCACAGATACGCAGTATTTT CASSLVIFRGGPTDTQYF
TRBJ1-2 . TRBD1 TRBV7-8 TGTGCCAGCAGCTTAGGGCAGGGGGTCGGCTATGGCTACACCTTC CASSLGQGVGYGYTF
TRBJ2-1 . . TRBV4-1 TGCGCCAGCAGCCAAGTCACAGTTTCCTACAATGAGCAGTTCTTC CASSQVTVSYNEQFF
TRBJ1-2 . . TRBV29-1 TGCGGCGTAGAGGGCCGGGTAGGACACACCTTC CGVEGRVGHTF
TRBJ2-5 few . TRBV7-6 TGTGCCAGCAGCTTAGCATGGGTCCAAGAGACCCAGTACTTC CASSLAWVQETQYF
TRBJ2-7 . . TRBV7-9 TGTGCCAGCAGCTTAGGGGGCGGGGTCCCCTACGAGCAGTACTTC CASSLGGGVPYEQYF
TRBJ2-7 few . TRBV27 TGTGCCAGCAGTTTACGGGGGGCGCGGGAGCAGTACTTC CASSLRGAREQYF
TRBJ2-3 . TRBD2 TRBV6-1 TGTGCCAGCCCCGCGGGAGGCGGACTCACGACAGATACGCAGTATTTT CASPAGGGLTTDTQYF
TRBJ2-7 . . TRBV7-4 TGTGTCAGCAGCGGGGGGCCCGGAGGACACAGGGGGGCCTACGAGCAGTACTTC CVSSGGPGGHRGAYEQYF
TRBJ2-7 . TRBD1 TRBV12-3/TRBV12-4 TGTGCCAGCAGTTCAGTGACAGGGACGCGCTACGAGCTGTACTTC CASSSVTGTRYELYF
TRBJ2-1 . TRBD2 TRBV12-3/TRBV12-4 TGTGCCAGCAGTTTATCCCTAGCGGGGGACAATGAGCAGTTCTTC CASSLSLAGDNEQFF
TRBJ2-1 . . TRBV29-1 TGCAGCGTTGAAGACCGCAAAGAGCAGTTCTTC CSVEDRKEQFF
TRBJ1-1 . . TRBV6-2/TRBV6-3 TGTGCCAGCAGCGATGAACGACGGATTAACACTGAAGCTTTCTTT CASSDERRINTEAFF
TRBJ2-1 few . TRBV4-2 TGTGCCAGCAGGGGTTTGGGGGCGAAGAATGAGCAGTTCTTC CASRGLGAKNEQFF
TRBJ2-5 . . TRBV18 TGTGCCAGCTCACCGGACACCAAAAAAGAGACCCAGTACTTC CASSPDTKKETQYF
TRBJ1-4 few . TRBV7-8 TGTGCCAGCAGCTTAGGAACAGGGAGTGCTCTTGCAACTAATGAAAAACTGTTTTTT CASSLGTGSALATNEKLFF
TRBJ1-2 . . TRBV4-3 TGCGCCAGCAGCCAAGGGGCCGAGGGCTATGGCTACACCTTC CASSQGAEGYGYTF
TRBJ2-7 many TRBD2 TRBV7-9 TGTGCCAGCAGCTTAGCTACGGTCGGCGGGGGTTACCCCTACGAGCAGTACTTC CASSLATVGGGYPYEQYF
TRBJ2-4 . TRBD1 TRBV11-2 TGTGCCAGCAGCTCGGGGAGGACAGGGACTTACTTC CASSSGRTGTYF
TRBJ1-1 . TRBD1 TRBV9 TGTGCCAGCATGACCGGGACAGCACTTTCTTTT CASMTGTALSF
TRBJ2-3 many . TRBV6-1 TGTGCCAGCAGTGAAGATCGCGGGGGCGCAGATACGCAGTATTTT CASSEDRGGADTQYF
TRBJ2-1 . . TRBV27 TGTGCCAGCAGGGGGGGTCCAAGAAACTACAATGAGCAGTTCTTC CASRGGPRNYNEQFF
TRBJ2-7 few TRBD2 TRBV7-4 TGTGCCAGCAGCCCAACTGCGGGAGGCGAGCAGTACTTC CASSPTAGGEQYF